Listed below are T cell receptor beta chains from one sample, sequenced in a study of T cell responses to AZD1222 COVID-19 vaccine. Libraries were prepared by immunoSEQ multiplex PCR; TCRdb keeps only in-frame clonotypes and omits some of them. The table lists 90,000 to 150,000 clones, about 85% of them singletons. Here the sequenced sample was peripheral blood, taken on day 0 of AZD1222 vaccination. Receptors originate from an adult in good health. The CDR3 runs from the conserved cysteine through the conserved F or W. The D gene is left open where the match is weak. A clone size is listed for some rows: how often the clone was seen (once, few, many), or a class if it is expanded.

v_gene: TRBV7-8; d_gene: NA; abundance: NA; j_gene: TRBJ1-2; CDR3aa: CASSLPWGYGYTF; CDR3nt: TGTGCCAGCAGCTTGCCCTGGGGCTATGGCTACACCTTC
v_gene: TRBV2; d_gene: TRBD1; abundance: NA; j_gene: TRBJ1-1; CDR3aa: CASRDRGGSTEAFF; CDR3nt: TGTGCCAGTAGAGACAGGGGTGGGTCCACTGAAGCTTTCTTT
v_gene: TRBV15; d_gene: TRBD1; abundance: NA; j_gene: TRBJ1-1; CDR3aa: CATSRGQGGMNTEAFF; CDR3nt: TGTGCCACCAGCAGAGGACAGGGAGGAATGAACACTGAAGCTTTCTTT
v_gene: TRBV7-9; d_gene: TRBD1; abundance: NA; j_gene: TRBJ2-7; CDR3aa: CASSRDREEWPPYEQYF; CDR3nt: TGTGCCAGCAGCCGGGACAGGGAAGAATGGCCCCCCTACGAGCAGTACTTC
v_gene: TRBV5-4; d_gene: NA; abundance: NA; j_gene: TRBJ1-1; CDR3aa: CASSLGGPEAFF; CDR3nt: TGTGCCAGCAGCTTGGGCGGTCCTGAAGCTTTCTTT
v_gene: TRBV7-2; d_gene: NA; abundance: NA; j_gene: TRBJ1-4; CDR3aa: CASSLLPGAMSNEKLFF; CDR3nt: TGTGCCAGCAGCTTACTCCCGGGGGCGATGAGTAATGAAAAACTGTTTTTT
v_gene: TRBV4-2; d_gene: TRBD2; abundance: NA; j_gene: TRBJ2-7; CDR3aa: CASSPSPGLADSYEQYF; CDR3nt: TGTGCCAGCAGCCCCAGCCCGGGACTAGCGGACTCCTACGAGCAGTACTTC
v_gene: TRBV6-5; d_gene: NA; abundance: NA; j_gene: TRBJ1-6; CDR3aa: CASSLARGSPLHF; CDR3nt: TGTGCCAGCAGTTTGGCGAGGGGGTCACCCCTCCACTTT
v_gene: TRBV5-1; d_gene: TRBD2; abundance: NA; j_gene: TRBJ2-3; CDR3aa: CASSPGTSGDFTDTQYF; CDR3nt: TGCGCCAGCAGCCCAGGGACTAGCGGGGACTTCACAGATACGCAGTATTTT
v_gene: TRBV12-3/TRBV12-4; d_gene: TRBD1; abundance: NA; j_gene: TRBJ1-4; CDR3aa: CASSRDRPEELFF; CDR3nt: TGTGCCAGCAGTAGGGACAGGCCCGAGGAACTGTTTTTT
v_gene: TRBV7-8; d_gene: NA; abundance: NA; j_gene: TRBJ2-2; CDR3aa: CASSPNPTNTGELFF; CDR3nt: TGTGCCAGCAGCCCCAACCCCACCAACACCGGGGAGCTGTTTTTT
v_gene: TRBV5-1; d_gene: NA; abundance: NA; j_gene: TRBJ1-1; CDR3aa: CASSLQRSNTEAFF; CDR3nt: TGCGCCAGCAGCTTGCAACGCTCGAACACTGAAGCTTTCTTT
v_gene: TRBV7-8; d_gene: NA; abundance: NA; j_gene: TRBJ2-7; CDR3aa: CASSLVAGFGYEQYF; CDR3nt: TGTGCCAGCAGCTTAGTTGCAGGGTTCGGGTACGAGCAGTACTTC
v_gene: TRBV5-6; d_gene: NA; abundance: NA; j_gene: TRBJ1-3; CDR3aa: CASSLGSGGNTIYF; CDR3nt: TGTGCCAGCAGCTTGGGGTCAGGCGGAAACACCATATATTTT
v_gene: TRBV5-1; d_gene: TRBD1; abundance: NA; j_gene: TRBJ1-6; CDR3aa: CASSSGTANSPLHF; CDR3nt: TGCGCCAGCAGCTCCGGGACAGCTAATTCACCCCTCCACTTT
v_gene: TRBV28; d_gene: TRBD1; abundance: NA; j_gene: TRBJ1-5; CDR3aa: CASTLGQGDQPQHF; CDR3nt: TGTGCCAGCACTCTCGGACAGGGGGATCAGCCCCAGCATTTT
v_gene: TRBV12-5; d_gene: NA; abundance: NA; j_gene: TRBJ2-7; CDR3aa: CASGPRTVGPYEQYF; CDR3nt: TGTGCTAGTGGCCCTCGGACGGTAGGCCCCTACGAGCAGTACTTC
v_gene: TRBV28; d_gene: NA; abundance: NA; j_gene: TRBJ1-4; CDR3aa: CASRLTFRREKLFF; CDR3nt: TGTGCCAGCAGACTGACCTTCAGGCGGGAAAAACTGTTTTTT
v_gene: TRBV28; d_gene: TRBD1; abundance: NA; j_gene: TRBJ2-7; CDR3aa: CASSSRTGWVYEQYF; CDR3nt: TGTGCCAGCAGTTCTAGGACAGGGTGGGTCTACGAGCAGTACTTC
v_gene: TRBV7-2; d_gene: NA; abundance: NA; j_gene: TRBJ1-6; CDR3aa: CASSGPDYNSPLHF; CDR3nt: TGTGCCAGCAGCGGGCCGGATTATAATTCACCCCTCCACTTT
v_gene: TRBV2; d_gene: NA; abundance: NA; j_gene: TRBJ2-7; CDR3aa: CASMLADRDYEQYF; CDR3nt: TGTGCCAGCATGCTGGCGGACAGAGATTACGAGCAGTACTTC
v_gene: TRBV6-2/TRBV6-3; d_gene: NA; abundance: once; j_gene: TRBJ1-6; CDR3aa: CASSLSGARGSPLHF; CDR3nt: TGTGCCAGCAGTTTGAGTGGGGCGCGGGGATCACCCCTCCACTTT
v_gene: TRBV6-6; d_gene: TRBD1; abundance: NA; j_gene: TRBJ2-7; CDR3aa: CASSYQRQGRAYEQYF; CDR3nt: TGTGCCAGCAGTTACCAAAGACAGGGAAGGGCCTACGAGCAGTACTTC
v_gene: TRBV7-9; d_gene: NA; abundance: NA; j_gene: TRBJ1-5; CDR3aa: CASSSGGPSQPQHF; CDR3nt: TGTGCCAGCAGTTCCGGGGGCCCCAGTCAGCCCCAGCATTTT
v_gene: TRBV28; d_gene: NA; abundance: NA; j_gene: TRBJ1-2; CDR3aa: CASSRGGVQGGYTF; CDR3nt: TGTGCCAGCAGCCGGGGCGGGGTGCAGGGGGGCTACACCTTC
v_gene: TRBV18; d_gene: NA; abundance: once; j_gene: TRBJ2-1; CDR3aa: CASSPAREFEQFF; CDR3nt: TGTGCCAGCTCACCAGCGAGAGAGTTTGAGCAGTTCTTC
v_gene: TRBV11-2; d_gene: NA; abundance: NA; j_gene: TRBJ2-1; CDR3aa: CASSSGNNEQFF; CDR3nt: TGTGCCAGCAGCTCTGGAAACAATGAGCAGTTCTTC
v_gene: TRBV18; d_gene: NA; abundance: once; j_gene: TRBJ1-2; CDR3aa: CASSPTGKDYGYTF; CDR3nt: TGTGCCAGCTCACCAACAGGGAAGGACTATGGCTACACCTTC
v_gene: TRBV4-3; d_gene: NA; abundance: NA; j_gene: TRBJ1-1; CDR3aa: CASSFRTNTEAFF; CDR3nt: TGCGCCAGCAGCTTTAGAACGAACACTGAAGCTTTCTTT
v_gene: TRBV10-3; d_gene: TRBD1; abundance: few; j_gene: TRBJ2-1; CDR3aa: CAIRTGTGNDEQFF; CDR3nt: TGTGCCATCCGGACCGGGACAGGGAACGATGAGCAGTTCTTC
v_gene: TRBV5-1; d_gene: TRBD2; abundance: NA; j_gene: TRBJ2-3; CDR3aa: CASSLAGAGADTQYF; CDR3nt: TGCGCCAGCAGCTTGGCCGGGGCGGGGGCAGATACGCAGTATTTT
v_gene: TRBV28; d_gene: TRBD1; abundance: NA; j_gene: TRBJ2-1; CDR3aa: CASSFEKGQGGDEQFF; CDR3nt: TGTGCCAGCAGTTTCGAGAAGGGACAGGGGGGAGATGAGCAGTTCTTC
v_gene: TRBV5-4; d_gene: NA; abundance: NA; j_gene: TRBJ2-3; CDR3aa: CATQPGSADTQYF; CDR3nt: TGTGCCACCCAACCTGGTTCCGCAGATACGCAGTATTTT
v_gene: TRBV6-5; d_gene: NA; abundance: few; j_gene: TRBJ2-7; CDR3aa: CATTPNTYEQYF; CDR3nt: TGTGCCACCACACCTAATACATACGAGCAGTACTTC
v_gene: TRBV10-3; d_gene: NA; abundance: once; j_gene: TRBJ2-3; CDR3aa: CAISDPADAADTQYF; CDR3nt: TGTGCCATCAGTGACCCAGCGGACGCCGCAGATACGCAGTATTTT
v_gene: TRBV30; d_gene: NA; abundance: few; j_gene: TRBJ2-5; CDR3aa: CAWSRGGETQYF; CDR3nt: TGTGCCTGGAGCAGGGGCGGAGAGACCCAGTACTTC
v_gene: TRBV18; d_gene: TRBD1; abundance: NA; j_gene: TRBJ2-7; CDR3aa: CASSPLQGGYYEQYF; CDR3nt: TGTGCCAGCTCACCATTACAGGGGGGCTACTACGAGCAGTACTTC
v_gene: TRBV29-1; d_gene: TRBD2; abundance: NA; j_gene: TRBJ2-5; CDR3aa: CSVPDAGVYQETQYF; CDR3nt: TGCAGCGTCCCGGACGCGGGGGTGTACCAAGAGACCCAGTACTTC
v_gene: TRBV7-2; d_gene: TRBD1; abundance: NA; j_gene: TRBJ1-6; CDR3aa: CASSLDRGRSPLHF; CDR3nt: TGTGCCAGCAGCTTAGACAGGGGGCGTTCACCCCTCCACTTT
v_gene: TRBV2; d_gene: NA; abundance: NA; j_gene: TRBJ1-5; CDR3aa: CASSESGESRHF; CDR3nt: TGTGCCAGCAGTGAATCTGGGGAATCGAGGCATTTT
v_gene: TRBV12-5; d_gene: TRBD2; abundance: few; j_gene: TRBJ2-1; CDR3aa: CASGSPGERGYNEQFF; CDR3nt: TGTGCTAGTGGTTCCCCCGGCGAGCGGGGCTACAATGAGCAGTTCTTC
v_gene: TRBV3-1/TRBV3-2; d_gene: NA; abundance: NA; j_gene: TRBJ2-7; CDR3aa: CASSQRVGRVYEQYF; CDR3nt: TGTGCCAGCAGCCAAAGGGTGGGCAGGGTCTACGAGCAGTACTTC
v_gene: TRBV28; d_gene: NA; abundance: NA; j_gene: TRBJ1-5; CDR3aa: CASSLGSGASNQPQHF; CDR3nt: TGTGCCAGCAGTTTGGGATCTGGGGCTAGCAATCAGCCCCAGCATTTT